The T cell receptor (beta chain) under discussion was sequenced for a study of T cells in Graves' hyperthyroidism and ophthalmopathy (dated by TCRdb to between 2019 and 2020). Regarding the research as a whole: Peripheral blood samples were taken at the time of initial diagnosis, prior to any treatment. Once sampling was done, hyperthyroidism patients were given methimazole at a starting dose of 30 mg daily, whereas ophthalmopathy patients were given high-dose intravenous methylprednisolone. An independent validation cohort of around 20 hyperthyroidism patients and about 16 patients who later progressed to ophthalmopathy tested prospective prediction of ophthalmopathy. The study also compared thyroid tissue and blood T-cell repertoires from 5 to 7 Graves' hyperthyroidism patients. The 100 or so discovery patients were divided at random into training and test sets in a 7:3 ratio. The paper describes TCR Vbeta CDR3 sequencing of some 130 peripheral blood samples, made up of 43 ophthalmopathy patients, more than 70 hyperthyroidism patients and some 17 progressor patients. TCR V-J signatures able to tell the groups apart were searched for in a discovery cohort of some 100 patients, of whom over 40 had Graves' ophthalmopathy and about 55 had stable Graves' hyperthyroidism.

The TCR beta CDR3 regions were amplified from RNA transcripts. The first round of RT-PCR for the TCR CDR3 was performed with the HTBI primer set and the Qiagen OneStep RT-PCR kit. Libraries were constructed in a second round of multiplex PCR, after which size selection and purification were performed. Sequencing of the libraries was done on an Illumina HiSeq2000 using paired-end 100 bp reads. The authors' analysis ran thus. SOAPnuke was used to process the raw data, removing reads that contained adapters or uncalled bases, had a mean Phred below 15, or lacked an exact match to the constant primer or identifier. High-quality paired reads were merged using COPE v1.2.5, and each unique nucleotide sequence was defined as a clonotype. MiTCR v1.1 was used to align the clonotypes against IMGT TRBV, TRBD and TRBJ reference segments. The analysis included only V-J combinations with a frequency above 0.0001, which together covered 98% to 99.2% of the repertoires. A TCS score was defined as the ratio of F50 (clonal expansion) to E x V (chaos), with BLOSUM62-based TCRdist applied between CDR3 peptides within each V-J. Welch's t-statistics and random forest reduced fewer than 600 V-J features to 10 to 15, which were used in a naive Bayes classifier (R e1071). TCRdb reworked the public reads: Q25 trimming with fastp, MiXCR clone assembly, productive beta chains retained. CDR3 protein duplicates are merged, each entry listing the most common genes and DNA. For this entry, the V and J calls and clone size follow TCRdb and not the study's own pipeline. A total of approximately 720,000 distinct CDR3 sequences appear in this sample, about 19% of them only once. Over 15% of the sample is taken by the ten largest.

Hyperthyroidism patients were newly diagnosed, with disease duration under 2 months, and aged 18 to 65 years. Any patient with an uncontrolled infection, another autoimmune disease, pregnancy or lactation was excluded. Diagnoses relied on clinical symptoms, serum thyroxine and TRAb, thyroid ultrasound and orbital computed tomography. For progressor patients, blood was drawn at the first diagnosis of hyperthyroidism, before any ophthalmopathy symptoms had appeared. Ficoll-Paque density gradient centrifugation was used to isolate PBMCs from 9.5 to 10 ml of fresh peripheral blood. Progressor patients were first diagnosed with Graves' hyperthyroidism and then developed ophthalmopathy during follow-up. Total RNA was extracted with Trizol reagent, and quality was checked on an Agilent 2100 Bioanalyzer. Concerning this clonotype: Its antigen is not yet known. Base qualities are not at hand, and no much larger clone is one base apart.

What the work shows at the level of the full study, not this receptor alone: Most expanded thyroid clonotypes (frequency above 0.001) were also detected in blood, suggesting blood repertoires may reflect thyroid immune responses. Sample size was not statistically predetermined, and investigators were not blinded to group allocation. In validation, the model predicted progression to ophthalmopathy a median of 6.5 months before onset, with roughly 70% sensitivity and 72.22% specificity. A 13 V-J signature model separated ophthalmopathy from stable hyperthyroidism, with nearly 90% sensitivity and roughly 81% specificity in cross-validation and 80%/75% in testing.

The germline V gene gives CDR1 as SGDLS and CDR2 as YYNGEE. From its cysteine to its phenylalanine, the CDR3 spans 16 amino acids. The DNA shown is the 48-base CDR3, in frame from base 1. The germline V end is reduced by 4 bases and the J end by 4 bases; junction bases left unmatched: 8. The clonotype was recovered from a woman aged 50 to 60 with Graves' hyperthyroidism that later progressed to Graves' ophthalmopathy. The sequencing sample was made of blood. The rearranged segments are TRBV9 and TRBJ2-2; TRBD1 aligns with 9 central bases. The CDR3 is CASSSYRGLLTGELFF. The nucleotides read TGTGCCAGCAGCTCTTACAGGGGGCTACTCACCGGGGAGCTGTTTTTT.